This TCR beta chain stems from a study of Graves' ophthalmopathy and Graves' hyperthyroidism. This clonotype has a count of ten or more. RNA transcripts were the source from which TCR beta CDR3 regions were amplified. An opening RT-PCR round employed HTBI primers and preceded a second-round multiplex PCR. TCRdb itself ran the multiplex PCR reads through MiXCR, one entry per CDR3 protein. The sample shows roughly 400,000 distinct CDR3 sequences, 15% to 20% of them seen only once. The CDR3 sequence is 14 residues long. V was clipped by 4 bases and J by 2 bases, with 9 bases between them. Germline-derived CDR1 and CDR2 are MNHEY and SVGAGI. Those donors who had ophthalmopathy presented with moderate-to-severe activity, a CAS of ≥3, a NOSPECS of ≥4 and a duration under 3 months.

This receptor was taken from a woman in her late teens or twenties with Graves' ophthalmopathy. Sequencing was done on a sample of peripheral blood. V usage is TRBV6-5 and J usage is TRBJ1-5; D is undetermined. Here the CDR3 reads CASSSEGRNQPQHF. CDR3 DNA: TGTGCCAGCAGTTCTGAGGGTCGCAATCAGCCCCAGCATTTT.